This entry features one T cell receptor beta chain sequence. Its specificity is not known. TCRdb re-called the 5' RACE reads through MiXCR, storing one row per CDR3 protein. The repertoire has around 310,000 distinct CDR3 sequences, around 15% of them found once; the top ten carry under 25%. The data belong to a study of T-cell memory formation after mild COVID-19. Study-level findings and limits: Researchers report contracting CD4+ clones mostly in CM and EM, with CD8+ clones in EMRA. In pre-infection memory, a portion of responding clones appeared, which suggested that cross-reactive memory joined. Day 15 to 85 contracting clones showed balanced CD4/CD8; day 15 to 37 expanders favored CD4+.

V lost 4 bases and J lost 1, with 6 bases in between. The CDR3 has 14 residues. CDR1 and CDR2 (germline): SGDLS, YYNGEE. The rearrangement uses TRBV9 and TRBJ1-6, with D perhaps matching TRBD1 (5 bases). Sample: PBMCs or a T cell subset sorted from them (not recorded which). The receptor comes from a man younger than 35 who had mild COVID-19 (a few samples of this study predate the infection). Cell type and time point are not known. CDR3: CASSQGSYNSPLHF. In nucleotides, the CDR3 is TGTGCCAGCAGCCAGGGTTCCTATAATTCACCCCTCCACTTT.